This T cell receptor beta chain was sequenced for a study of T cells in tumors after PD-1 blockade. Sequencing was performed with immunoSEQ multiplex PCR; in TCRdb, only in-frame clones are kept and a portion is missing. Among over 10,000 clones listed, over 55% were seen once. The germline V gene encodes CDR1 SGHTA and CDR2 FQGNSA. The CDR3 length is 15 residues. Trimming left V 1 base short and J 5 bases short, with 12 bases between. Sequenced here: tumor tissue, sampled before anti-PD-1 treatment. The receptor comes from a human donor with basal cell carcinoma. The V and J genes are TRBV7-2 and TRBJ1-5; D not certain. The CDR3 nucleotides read TGTGCCAGCAGCTTAGAGGTGTGGAACTATCAGCCCCAGCATTTT. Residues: CASSLEVWNYQPQHF.